This TCR beta chain was observed in a study of vaccination effects on CD4 cells after COVID-19 (dated by TCRdb to 2021 to 2024). With respect to the entire study: Participants received two doses of either the BNT162b2 or the mRNA-1273 mRNA SARS-CoV-2 vaccine. Cultures from other donors in the study were sequenced using the Oncomine TCR Beta short-read assay on an Illumina iSeq 100. Altogether, roughly 10 COVID-19 convalescent patients and a handful of SARS-CoV-2-naive healthy vaccine recipients made up the full study. SARS-CoV-2 spike-specific CD4+ TCR repertoires from before and after mRNA vaccination were compared in COVID-19 convalescent patients and in infection-naive vaccine recipients.

CDR1 and CDR2, looked up from the germline V gene, are SGHAT and FQNNGV. V was cut back by 1 base and J by 1 base, leaving a gap of 12 bases between them. The cysteine opens and the phenylalanine closes a CDR3 of 16 amino acids. The CDR3 DNA has 48 bases and is translated from base 1. Library creation used the immunoSEQ multiplex PCR assay. DNA from the CD4+ T cells that had been cultured and isolated underwent TCR beta CDR3 sequencing. Under the source paper's analysis protocol: Non-productive TCR sequences were removed, reads were trimmed to the CDR3 region, and CDR3s of at least 7 amino acids were retained. The MANAFEST web app was used to identify antigen-specific clonotypes by comparing expansion in peptide wells with expansion in reference cultures. For clones to be considered positive, expansion at FDR<0.05 versus reference and all other wells, an odds ratio above 5, and a frequency above 0.1% in two replicate wells were required. Clonotypes significantly expanded in SARS-CoV-2 spike wells and in at least one common cold coronavirus spike condition were defined as cross-reactive. Using the stringdist R package, CDR3 similarity was measured by Levenshtein distance, and unrooted trees were constructed with ape in R 3.6.1. TCRdb provides this immuneACCESS table in a form limited to in-frame rearrangements. Some clones are lacking; in checked studies, under half of them reflect an unresolved V gene, and why the rest are absent is not known. From that table come the V and J calls and clone size; the DNA was used to work out D and trimming. The sample includes about 23,000 clones, with around 74% observed a single time. Less than 3.5% of the sample goes to the ten largest clones.

In the ViraFEST assay, PBMC were stimulated with viral peptide pools, and TCR sequencing was then used to find antigen-specific CD4+ T cell clonotypes based on their expansion. After 10 days of culture, CD4+ T cells were isolated with the EasySep CD4+ T cell isolation kit. None of the healthy vaccine recipients had a prior SARS-CoV-2 infection, which was confirmed by nucleocapsid antibody tests that came back negative both before and after vaccination. Two million PBMC per well were cultured in IMDM with roughly 5% human AB serum, 9 to 10 IU/ml IL-2 and gentamicin, plus 10 ug/ml peptides. On days 3 and 7, half of the culture medium was replaced with fresh IL-2-containing medium. Unless otherwise noted, each peptide stimulation condition was cultured in triplicate wells. Using Ficoll-Paque Plus gradient centrifugation, PBMC were separated from whole blood and then either used fresh or cryopreserved at -140C. The overlapping peptide pools covered the spike proteins of SARS-CoV-2 as well as those of the common cold coronaviruses HCoV-NL63, HCoV-OC43 and HCoV-229E. The QIAamp micro DNA kit was used to extract genomic DNA from the cultured CD4+ T cells.

Results the study describes overall, beyond this receptor: At late post-vaccination timepoints, both infection-induced and vaccine-induced clones showed marked clonal contraction, consistent with waning T cell responses. The study was limited by a small number of convalescent patients and lacked early post-infection timepoints. In healthy vaccine recipients, vaccine-induced clones were almost all SARS-CoV-2 mono-reactive, with only 1 of 255 cross-reactive with common cold coronaviruses.

About this clone itself: Which antigen it targets is not known. Base qualities are not at hand, and no much larger clone is one base apart.

Rearrangement joined TRBV11-2 to TRBJ2-3; the D match is possibly TRBD1 or TRBD2, with 5 bases aligned in each. The sample consisted of CD4+ T cells from PBMCs cultured with SARS-CoV-2 spike peptides, taken before COVID-19 vaccination. Sample cell subset or site, as interpreted from the label and publication: SARS-CoV-2 spike overlapping peptide pool stimulation. This TCR derives from a human donor who received a COVID-19 vaccine. The DNA sequence is TGTGCCAGCAGCTTAGGTAGTCGGGGACGCACAGATACGCAGTATTTT. Translated, it gives CASSLGSRGRTDTQYF.